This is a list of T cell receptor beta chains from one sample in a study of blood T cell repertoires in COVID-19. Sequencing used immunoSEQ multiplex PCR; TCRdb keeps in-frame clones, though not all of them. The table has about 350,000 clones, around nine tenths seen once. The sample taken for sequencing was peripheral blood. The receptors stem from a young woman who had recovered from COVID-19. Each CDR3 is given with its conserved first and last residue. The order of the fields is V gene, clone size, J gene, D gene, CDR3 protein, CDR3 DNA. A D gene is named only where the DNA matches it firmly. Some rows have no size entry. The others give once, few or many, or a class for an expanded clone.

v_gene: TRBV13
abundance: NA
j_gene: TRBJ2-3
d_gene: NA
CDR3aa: CASSSPLEGPSDTQYF
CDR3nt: TGTGCCAGCAGCTCGCCCTTGGAGGGCCCTTCTGATACGCAGTATTTT

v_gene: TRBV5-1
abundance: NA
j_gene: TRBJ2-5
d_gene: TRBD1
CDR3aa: CASSFRTGQETQYF
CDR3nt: TGCGCCAGCAGCTTTAGGACAGGGCAAGAGACCCAGTACTTC

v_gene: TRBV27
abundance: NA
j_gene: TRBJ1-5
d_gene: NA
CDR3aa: CASSPSEWGGNQPQHF
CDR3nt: TGTGCCAGCAGTCCATCCGAGTGGGGGGGGAATCAGCCCCAGCATTTT

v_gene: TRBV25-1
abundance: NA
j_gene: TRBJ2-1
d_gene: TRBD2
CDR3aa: CASSTGGSWNEQFF
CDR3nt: TGTGCCAGCAGTACCGGCGGGAGTTGGAATGAGCAGTTCTTC

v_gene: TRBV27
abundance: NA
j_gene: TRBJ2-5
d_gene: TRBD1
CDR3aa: CASSRLFTGALGTQYF
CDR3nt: TGTGCCAGCAGTCGACTCTTTACAGGGGCCCTCGGGACCCAGTACTTC

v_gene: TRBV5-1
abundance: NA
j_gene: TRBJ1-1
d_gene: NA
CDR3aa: CASSADSRNTEAFF
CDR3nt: TGCGCCAGCAGCGCGGACAGTAGGAACACTGAAGCTTTCTTT

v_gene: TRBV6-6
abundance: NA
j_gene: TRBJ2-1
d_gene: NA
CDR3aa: CASSMRVNEQFF
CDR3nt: TGTGCCAGCAGTATGAGGGTAAATGAGCAGTTCTTC

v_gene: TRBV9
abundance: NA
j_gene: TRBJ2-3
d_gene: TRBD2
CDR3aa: CASSVEREGDTQYF
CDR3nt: TGTGCCAGCAGCGTAGAACGGGAGGGGGATACGCAGTATTTT

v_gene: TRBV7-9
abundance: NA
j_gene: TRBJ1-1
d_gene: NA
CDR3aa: CASSQILTEAFF
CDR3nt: TGTGCCAGCAGTCAAATCCTAACTGAAGCTTTCTTT

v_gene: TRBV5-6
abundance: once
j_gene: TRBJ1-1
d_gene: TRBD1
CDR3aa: CASQGGPIMNTEAFF
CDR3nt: TGTGCCAGCCAGGGGGGCCCCATCATGAACACTGAAGCTTTCTTT

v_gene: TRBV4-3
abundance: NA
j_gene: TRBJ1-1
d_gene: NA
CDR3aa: CASSQDGGVTEAFF
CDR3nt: TGCGCCAGCAGCCAAGACGGAGGGGTGACTGAAGCTTTCTTT

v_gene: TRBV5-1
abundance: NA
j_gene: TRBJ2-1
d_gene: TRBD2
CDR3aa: CASSYALAGGPVDEQFF
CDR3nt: TGCGCCAGCAGCTATGCACTAGCGGGAGGGCCGGTAGATGAGCAGTTCTTC

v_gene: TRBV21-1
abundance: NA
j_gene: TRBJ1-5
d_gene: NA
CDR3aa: CASSKATSLGSNQPQHF
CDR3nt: TGTGCCAGCAGCAAAGCCACGAGCCTAGGAAGCAATCAGCCCCAGCATTTT

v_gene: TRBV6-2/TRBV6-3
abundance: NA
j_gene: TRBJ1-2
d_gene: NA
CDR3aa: CASSYGLYGYTF
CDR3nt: TGTGCCAGCAGTTACGGCCTCTATGGCTACACCTTC

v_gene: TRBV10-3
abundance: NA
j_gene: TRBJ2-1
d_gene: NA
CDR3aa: CAISPGGGRTYNEQFF
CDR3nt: TGTGCCATCTCGCCGGGGGGCGGGAGAACATACAATGAGCAGTTCTTC

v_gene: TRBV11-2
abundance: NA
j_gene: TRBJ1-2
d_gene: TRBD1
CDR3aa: CASRLNRGNGYTF
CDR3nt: TGTGCCAGCAGATTAAACAGGGGGAATGGCTACACCTTC

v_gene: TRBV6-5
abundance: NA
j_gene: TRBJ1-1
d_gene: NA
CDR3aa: CASKWSRVANTEAFF
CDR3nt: TGTGCCAGTAAGTGGAGCAGGGTGGCGAACACTGAAGCTTTCTTT

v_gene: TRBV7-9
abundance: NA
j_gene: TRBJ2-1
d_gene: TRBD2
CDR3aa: CASSLVGLGINNEQFF
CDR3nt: TGTGCCAGCAGCTTAGTGGGACTAGGCATCAACAATGAGCAGTTCTTC

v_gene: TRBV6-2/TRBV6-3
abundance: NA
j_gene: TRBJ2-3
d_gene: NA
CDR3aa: CASSYPQVGDTQYF
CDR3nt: TGTGCCAGCAGTTACCCACAGGTTGGGGATACGCAGTATTTT

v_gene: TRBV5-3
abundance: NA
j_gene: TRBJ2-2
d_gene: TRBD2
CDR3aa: CARSLRLAGRKDGELFF
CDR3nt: TGTGCCAGAAGCTTGAGACTAGCGGGGAGGAAGGACGGGGAGCTGTTTTTT

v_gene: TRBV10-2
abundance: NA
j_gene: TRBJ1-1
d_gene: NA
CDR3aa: CASSRTVYTEAFF
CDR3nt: TGCGCCAGCAGTAGGACAGTCTACACTGAAGCTTTCTTT

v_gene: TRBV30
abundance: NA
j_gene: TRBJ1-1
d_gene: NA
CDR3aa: CAWRGSGNTEAFF
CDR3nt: TGTGCCTGGAGGGGTAGCGGGAACACTGAAGCTTTCTTT

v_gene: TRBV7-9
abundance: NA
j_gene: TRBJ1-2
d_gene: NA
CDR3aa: CASSVLSVAHGYTF
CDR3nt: TGTGCCAGCAGCGTCCTTTCGGTCGCGCATGGCTACACCTTC

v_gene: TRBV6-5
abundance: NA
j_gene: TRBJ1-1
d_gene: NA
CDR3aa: CASRADWNTEAFF
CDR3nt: TGTGCCAGCAGAGCGGACTGGAACACTGAAGCTTTCTTT

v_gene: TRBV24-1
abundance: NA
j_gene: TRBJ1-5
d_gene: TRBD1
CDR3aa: CATSDGVTGANQPQHF
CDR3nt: TGTGCCACCAGTGATGGGGTTACAGGGGCCAATCAGCCCCAGCATTTT

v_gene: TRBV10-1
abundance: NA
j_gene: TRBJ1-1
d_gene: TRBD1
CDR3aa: CASSESGTVLSNEAFF
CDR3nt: TGCGCCAGCAGTGAGTCCGGGACAGTTTTAAGTAATGAAGCTTTCTTT

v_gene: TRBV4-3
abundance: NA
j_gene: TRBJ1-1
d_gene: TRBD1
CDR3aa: CASSQGDRDITEAFF
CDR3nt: TGCGCCAGCAGCCAGGGGGACAGGGATATCACTGAAGCTTTCTTT

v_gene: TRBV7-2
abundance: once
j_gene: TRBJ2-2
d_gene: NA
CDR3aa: CASSLALSRGRTGELFF
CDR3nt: TGTGCCAGCAGCTTAGCTCTATCCAGGGGAAGGACCGGGGAGCTGTTTTTT

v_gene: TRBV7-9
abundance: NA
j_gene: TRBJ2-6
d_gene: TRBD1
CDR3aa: CASSSTTGTGANVLTF
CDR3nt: TGTGCCAGCAGCTCGACGACAGGGACTGGGGCCAACGTCCTGACTTTC

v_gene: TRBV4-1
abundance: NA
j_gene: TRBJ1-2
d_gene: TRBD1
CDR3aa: CASSQDDRGVGYGYTF
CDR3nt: TGCGCCAGCAGCCAAGATGACAGGGGGGTAGGATATGGCTACACCTTC

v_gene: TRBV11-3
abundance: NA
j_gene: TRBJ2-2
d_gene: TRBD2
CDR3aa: CASRTSAGELFF
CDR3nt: TGTGCCAGCCGTACTAGCGCCGGGGAGCTGTTTTTT

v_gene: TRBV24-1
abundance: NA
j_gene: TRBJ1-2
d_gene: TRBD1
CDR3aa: CATSDPRTGRVGYTF
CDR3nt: TGTGCCACCAGTGATCCGAGGACAGGCCGGGTAGGCTACACCTTC

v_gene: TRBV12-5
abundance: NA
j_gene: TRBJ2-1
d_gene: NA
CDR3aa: CASGLGQSSYNEQFF
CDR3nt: TGTGCTAGTGGTTTGGGACAGAGCTCCTACAATGAGCAGTTCTTC

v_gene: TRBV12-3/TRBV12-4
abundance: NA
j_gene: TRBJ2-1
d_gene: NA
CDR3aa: CASSLVSHEQFF
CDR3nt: TGTGCCAGCAGTTTAGTTAGCCATGAGCAGTTCTTC

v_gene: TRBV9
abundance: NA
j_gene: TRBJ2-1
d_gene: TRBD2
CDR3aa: CASSASTSGVDNEQFF
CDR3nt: TGTGCCAGCAGCGCTTCGACTAGCGGGGTAGACAATGAGCAGTTCTTC

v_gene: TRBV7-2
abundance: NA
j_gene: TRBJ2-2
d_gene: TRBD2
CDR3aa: CASSFPQRESSTGELFF
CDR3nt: TGTGCCAGCAGCTTTCCCCAGCGGGAGTCATCAACCGGGGAGCTGTTTTTT

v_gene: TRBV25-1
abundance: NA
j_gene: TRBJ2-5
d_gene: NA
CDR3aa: CASSSRAKTQYF
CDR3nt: TGTGCCAGCAGTTCGAGGGCCAAGACCCAGTACTTC

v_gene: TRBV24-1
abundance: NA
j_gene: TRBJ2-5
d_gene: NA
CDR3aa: CATSDNREVWETQYF
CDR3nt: TGTGCCACCAGTGATAACAGGGAAGTATGGGAGACCCAGTACTTC

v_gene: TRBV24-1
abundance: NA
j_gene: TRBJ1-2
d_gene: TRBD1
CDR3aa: CATSDSGQGYYGYTF
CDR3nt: TGTGCCACCAGTGATTCCGGACAGGGATACTATGGCTACACCTTC

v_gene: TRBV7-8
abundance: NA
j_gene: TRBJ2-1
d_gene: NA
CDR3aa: CASAGFDPKSYNEQFF
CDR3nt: TGTGCCAGTGCGGGCTTTGACCCTAAATCCTACAATGAGCAGTTCTTC

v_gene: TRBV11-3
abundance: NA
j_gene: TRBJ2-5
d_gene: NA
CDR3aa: CASEHDTQETQYF
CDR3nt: TGTGCCAGCGAACACGACACTCAAGAGACCCAGTACTTC

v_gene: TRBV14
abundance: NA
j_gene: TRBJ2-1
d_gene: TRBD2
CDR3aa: CASSQLTSGSINEQFF
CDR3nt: TGTGCCAGCAGCCAATTGACTAGCGGGAGCATAAATGAGCAGTTCTTC

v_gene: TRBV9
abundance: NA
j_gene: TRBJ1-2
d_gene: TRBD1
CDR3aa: CASSLGTGGAGTYGYTF
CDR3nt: TGTGCCAGCAGCCTGGGGACAGGGGGCGCTGGGACCTATGGCTACACCTTC

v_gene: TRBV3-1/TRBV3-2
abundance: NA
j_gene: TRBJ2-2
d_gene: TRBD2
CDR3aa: CASSQEGGSGRWNTGELFF
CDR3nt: TGTGCCAGCAGCCAGGAAGGGGGTAGCGGGAGGTGGAACACCGGGGAGCTGTTTTTT

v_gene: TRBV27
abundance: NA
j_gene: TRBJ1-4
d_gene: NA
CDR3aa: CASRGWQAGNEKLFF
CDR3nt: TGTGCCAGCAGGGGCTGGCAGGCTGGAAATGAAAAACTGTTTTTT

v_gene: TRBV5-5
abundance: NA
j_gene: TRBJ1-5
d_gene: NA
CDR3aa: CASSLTGSGQPQHF
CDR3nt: TGTGCCAGCAGCTTGACAGGGTCGGGTCAGCCCCAGCATTTT

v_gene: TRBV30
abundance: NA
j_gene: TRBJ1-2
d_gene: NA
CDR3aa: CAWSGAGLTYGYTF
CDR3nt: TGTGCCTGGAGTGGCGCAGGACTGACCTATGGCTACACCTTC

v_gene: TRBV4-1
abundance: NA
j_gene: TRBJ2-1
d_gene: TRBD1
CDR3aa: CASSRGQGYNEQFF
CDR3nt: TGCGCCAGCAGCCGGGGACAGGGTTACAATGAGCAGTTCTTC

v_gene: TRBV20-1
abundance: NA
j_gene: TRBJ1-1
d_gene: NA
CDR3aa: CSASHNRNPNTEAFF
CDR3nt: TGCAGTGCTAGTCACAACAGGAACCCGAACACTGAAGCTTTCTTT

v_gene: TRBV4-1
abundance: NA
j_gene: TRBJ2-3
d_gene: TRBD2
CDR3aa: CASSQDPSGRATDTQYF
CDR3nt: TGCGCCAGCAGCCAAGACCCTAGCGGGAGGGCCACAGATACGCAGTATTTT

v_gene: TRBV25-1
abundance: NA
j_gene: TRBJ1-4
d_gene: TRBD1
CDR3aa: CASKFDRENEKLFF
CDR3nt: TGTGCCAGCAAGTTCGACAGGGAAAATGAAAAACTGTTTTTT

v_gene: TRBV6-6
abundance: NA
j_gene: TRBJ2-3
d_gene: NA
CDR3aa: CASSVPRYQTDTQYF
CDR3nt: TGTGCCAGCAGTGTACCTAGGTACCAAACAGATACGCAGTATTTT

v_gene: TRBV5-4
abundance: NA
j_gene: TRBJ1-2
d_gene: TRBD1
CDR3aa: CASSSPLDGQARNGYTF
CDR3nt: TGTGCCAGCAGCTCACCCCTTGATGGACAGGCAAGAAATGGCTACACCTTC

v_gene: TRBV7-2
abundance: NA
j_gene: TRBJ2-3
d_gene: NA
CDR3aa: CASTSRSTDTQYF
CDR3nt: TGTGCCAGCACCTCGCGTAGCACAGATACGCAGTATTTT

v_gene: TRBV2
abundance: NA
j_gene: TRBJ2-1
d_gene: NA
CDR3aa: CASSEWASQVEQFF
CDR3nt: TGTGCCAGCAGTGAGTGGGCTAGCCAGGTTGAGCAGTTCTTC

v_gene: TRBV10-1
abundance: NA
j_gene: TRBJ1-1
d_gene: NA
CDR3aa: CASSEKRRTTEAFF
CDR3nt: TGCGCCAGCAGTGAGAAGCGGAGAACCACTGAAGCTTTCTTT

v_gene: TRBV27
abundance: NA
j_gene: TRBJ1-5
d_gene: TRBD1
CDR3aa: CASSSSTGRDQPQHF
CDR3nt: TGTGCCAGCAGTTCATCGACAGGGAGAGATCAGCCCCAGCATTTT